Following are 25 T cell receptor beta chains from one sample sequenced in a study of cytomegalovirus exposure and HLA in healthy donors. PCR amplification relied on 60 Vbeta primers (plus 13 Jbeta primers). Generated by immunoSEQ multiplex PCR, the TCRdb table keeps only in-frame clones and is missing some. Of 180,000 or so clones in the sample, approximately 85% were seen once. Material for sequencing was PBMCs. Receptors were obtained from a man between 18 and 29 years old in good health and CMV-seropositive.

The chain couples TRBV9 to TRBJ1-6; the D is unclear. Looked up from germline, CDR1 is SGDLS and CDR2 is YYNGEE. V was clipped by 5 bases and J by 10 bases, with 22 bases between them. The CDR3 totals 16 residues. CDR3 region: CASSRPMAEGRSPLHF. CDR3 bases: TGTGCCAGCAGTCGCCCCATGGCGGAGGGTCGATCACCCCTCCACTTT.

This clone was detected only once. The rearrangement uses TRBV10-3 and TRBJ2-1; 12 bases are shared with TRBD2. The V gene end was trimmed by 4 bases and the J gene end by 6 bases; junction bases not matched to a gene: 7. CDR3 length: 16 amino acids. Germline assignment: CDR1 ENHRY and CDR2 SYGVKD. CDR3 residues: CAISVGGTSGLNEQFF. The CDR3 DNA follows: TGTGCCATCAGTGTGGGCGGGACTAGCGGGCTCAATGAGCAGTTCTTC.

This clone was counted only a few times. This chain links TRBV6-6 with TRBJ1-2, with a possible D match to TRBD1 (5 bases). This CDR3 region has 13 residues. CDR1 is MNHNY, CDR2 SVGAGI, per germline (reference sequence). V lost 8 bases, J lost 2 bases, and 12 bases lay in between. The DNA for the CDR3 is TGTGCCAGCTATACAGGCGGAAACTATGGCTACACCTTC. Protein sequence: CASYTGGNYGYTF.

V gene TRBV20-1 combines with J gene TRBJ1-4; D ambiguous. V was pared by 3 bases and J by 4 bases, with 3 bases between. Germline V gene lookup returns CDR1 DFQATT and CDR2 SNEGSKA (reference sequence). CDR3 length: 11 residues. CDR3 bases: TGCAGTGCTAGTAATAATGAAAAACTGTTTTTT. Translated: CSASNNEKLFF.

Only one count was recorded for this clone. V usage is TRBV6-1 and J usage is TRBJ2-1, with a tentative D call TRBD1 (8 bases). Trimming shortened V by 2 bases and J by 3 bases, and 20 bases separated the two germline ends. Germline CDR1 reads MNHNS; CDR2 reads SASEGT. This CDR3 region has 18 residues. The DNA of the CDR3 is TGTGCCAGCAGTGAATACAGCGGGGCAGGGGGCCTCTACAATGAGCAGTTCTTC. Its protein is CASSEYSGAGGLYNEQFF.

The CDR3: CASSQDPGTDTQYF. The CDR3 DNA follows: TGCGCCAGCAGCCAAGACCCGGGCACAGATACGCAGTATTTT. V gene TRBV4-1 combines with J gene TRBJ2-3; D gene unclear. Trimming stripped 0 bases from V and 1 base from J, with 5 bases between. Germline assignment: CDR1 MGHRA and CDR2 YSYEKL. This CDR3 comprises 14 residues.

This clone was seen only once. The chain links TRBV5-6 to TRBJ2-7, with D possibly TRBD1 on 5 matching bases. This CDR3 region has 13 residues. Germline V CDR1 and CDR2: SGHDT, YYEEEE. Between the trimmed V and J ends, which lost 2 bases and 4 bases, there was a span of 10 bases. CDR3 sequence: CASSFQGAYEQYF. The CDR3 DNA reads TGTGCCAGCAGCTTTCAGGGTGCATACGAGCAGTACTTC.

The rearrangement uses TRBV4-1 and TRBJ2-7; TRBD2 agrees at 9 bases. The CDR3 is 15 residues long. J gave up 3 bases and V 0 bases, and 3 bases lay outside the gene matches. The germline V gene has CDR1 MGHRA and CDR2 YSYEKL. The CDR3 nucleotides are TGCGCCAGCAGCCAAGATGCGGGGGGGAACTACGAGCAGTACTTC. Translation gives CASSQDAGGNYEQYF.

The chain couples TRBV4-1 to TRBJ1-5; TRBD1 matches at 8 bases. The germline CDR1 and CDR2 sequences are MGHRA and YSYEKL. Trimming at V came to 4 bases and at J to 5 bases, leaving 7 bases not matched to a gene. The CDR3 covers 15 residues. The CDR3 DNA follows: TGCGCCAGCAGCCCCAGGACAGGGCCGCATCAGCCCCAGCATTTT. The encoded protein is CASSPRTGPHQPQHF.

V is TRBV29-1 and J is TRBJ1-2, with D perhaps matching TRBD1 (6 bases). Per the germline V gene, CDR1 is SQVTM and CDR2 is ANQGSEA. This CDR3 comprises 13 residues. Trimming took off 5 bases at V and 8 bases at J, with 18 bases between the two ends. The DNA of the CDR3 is TGCAGCGTTCTTGTACGGGGGGCAGGCGGCTACACCTTC. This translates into CSVLVRGAGGYTF.

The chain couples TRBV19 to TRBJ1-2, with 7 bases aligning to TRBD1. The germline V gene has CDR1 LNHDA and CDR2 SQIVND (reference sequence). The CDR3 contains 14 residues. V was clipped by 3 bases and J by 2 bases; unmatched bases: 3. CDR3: CASSMAGGNYGYTF. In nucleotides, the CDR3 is TGTGCCAGTAGTATGGCAGGGGGAAACTATGGCTACACCTTC.

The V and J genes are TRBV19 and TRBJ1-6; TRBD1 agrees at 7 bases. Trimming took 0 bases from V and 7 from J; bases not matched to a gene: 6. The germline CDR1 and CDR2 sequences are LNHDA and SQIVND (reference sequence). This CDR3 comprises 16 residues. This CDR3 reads CASSIDTGAVNSPLHF. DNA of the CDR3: TGTGCCAGTAGTATAGACACAGGGGCTGTGAATTCACCCCTCCACTTT.

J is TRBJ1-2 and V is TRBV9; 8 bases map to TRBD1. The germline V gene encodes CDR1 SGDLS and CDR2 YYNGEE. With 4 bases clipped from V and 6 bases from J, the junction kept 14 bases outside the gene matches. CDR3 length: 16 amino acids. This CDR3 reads CASSSYTVRGLDGYTF. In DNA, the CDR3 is TGTGCCAGCAGCTCTTATACCGTCAGGGGGCTGGATGGCTACACCTTC. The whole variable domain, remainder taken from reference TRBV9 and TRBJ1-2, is DSGVTQTPKHLITATGQRVTLRCSPRSGDLSVYWYQQSLDQGLQFLIQYYNGEERAKGNILERFSAQQFPDLHSELNLSSLELGDSALYFCASSSYTVRGLDGYTFGSGTRLTVV.

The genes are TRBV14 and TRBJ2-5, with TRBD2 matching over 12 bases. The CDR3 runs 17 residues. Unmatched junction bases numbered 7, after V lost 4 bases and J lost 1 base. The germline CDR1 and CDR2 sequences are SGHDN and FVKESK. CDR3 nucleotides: TGTGCCAGCAGCCCTTGGACTAGCGGGGACCCCCAAGAGACCCAGTACTTC. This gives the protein CASSPWTSGDPQETQYF.

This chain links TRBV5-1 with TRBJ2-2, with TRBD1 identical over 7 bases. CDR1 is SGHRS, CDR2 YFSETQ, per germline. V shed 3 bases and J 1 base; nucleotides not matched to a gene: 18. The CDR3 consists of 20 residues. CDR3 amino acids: CASSSSPFHRGPLNTGELFF. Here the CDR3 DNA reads TGCGCCAGCAGCTCCTCCCCTTTTCACAGGGGCCCACTGAACACCGGGGAGCTGTTTTTT. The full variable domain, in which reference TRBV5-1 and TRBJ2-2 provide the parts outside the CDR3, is KAGVTQTPRYLIKTRGQQVTLSCSPISGHRSVSWYQQTPGQGLQFLFEYFSETQRNKGNFPGRFSGRQFSNSRSEMNVSTLELGDSALYLCASSSSPFHRGPLNTGELFFGEGSRLTVL.

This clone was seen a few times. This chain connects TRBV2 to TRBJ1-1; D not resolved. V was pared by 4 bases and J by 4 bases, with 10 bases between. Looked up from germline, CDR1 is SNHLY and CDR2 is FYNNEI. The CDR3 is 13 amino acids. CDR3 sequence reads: CASSAEVSTEAFF. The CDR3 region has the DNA TGTGCCAGCAGTGCAGAGGTAAGCACTGAAGCTTTCTTT. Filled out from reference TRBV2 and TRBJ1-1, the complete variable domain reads EPEVTQTPSHQVTQMGQEVILRCVPISNHLYFYWYRQILGQKVEFLVSFYNNEISEKSEIFDDQFSVERPDGSNFTLKIRSTKLEDSAMYFCASSAEVSTEAFFGQGTRLTVV.

CDR3 region: CASSDPGTASYGYTF. CDR3 coding DNA: TGTGCCAGCAGTGACCCCGGGACAGCGTCCTATGGCTACACCTTC. The V gene is TRBV25-1, the J gene TRBJ1-2; TRBD1 aligns across 7 bases. Germline assignment: CDR1 MGHDK and CDR2 SYGVNS. The trim removed 3 bases at V and 4 bases at J, leaving 8 bases unmatched. This CDR3 has 15 residues.

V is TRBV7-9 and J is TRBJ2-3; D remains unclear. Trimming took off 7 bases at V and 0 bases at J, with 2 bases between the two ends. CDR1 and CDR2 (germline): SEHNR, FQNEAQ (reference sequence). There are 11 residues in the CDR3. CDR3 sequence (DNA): TGTGCCAGCACTAGCACAGATACGCAGTATTTT. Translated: CASTSTDTQYF.

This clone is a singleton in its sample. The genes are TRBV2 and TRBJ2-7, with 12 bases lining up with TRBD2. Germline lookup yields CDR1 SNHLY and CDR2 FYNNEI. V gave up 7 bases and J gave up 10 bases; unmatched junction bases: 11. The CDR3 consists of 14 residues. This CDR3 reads CASTVTSGGPSQYF. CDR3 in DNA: TGTGCCAGCACGGTAACTAGCGGGGGGCCCTCCCAGTACTTC. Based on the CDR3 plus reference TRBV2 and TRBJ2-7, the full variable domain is EPEVTQTPSHQVTQMGQEVILRCVPISNHLYFYWYRQILGQKVEFLVSFYNNEISEKSEIFDDQFSVERPDGSNFTLKIRSTKLEDSAMYFCASTVTSGGPSQYFGPGTRLTVT.

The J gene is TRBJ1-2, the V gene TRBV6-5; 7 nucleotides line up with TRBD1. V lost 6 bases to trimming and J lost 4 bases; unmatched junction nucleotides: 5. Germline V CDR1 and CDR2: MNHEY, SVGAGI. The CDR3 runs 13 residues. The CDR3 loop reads CASSYGTVYGYTF. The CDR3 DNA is TGTGCCAGCAGCTACGGGACAGTCTATGGCTACACCTTC.

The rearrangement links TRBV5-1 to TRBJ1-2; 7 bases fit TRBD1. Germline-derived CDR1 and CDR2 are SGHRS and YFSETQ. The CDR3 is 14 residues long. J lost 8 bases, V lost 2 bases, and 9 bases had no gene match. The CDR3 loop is CASSLAGQGEGYTF. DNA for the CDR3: TGCGCCAGCAGCTTAGCTGGGCAGGGGGAAGGCTACACCTTC.

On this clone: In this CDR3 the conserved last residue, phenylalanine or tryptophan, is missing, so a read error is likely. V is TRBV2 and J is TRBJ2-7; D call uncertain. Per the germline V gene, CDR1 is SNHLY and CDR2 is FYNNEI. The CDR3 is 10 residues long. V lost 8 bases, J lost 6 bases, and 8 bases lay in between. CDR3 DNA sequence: TGTGCCAGCCGTTTGGGCGAGCAGTACCTC. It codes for CASRLGEQYL.

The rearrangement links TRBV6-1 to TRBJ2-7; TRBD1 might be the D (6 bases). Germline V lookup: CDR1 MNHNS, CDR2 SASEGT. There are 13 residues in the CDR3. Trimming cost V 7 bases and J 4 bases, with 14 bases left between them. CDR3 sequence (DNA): TGTGCCAGCATTGGAACAGGGTTGTACGAGCAGTACTTC. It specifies CASIGTGLYEQYF.

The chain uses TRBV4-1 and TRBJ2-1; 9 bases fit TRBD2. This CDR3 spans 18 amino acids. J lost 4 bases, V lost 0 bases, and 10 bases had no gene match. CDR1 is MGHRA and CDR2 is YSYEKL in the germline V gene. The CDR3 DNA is TGCGCCAGCAGCCAAGATTTGACTAGCGGTCCCCCTTACAATGAGCAGTTCTTC. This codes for CASSQDLTSGPPYNEQFF.

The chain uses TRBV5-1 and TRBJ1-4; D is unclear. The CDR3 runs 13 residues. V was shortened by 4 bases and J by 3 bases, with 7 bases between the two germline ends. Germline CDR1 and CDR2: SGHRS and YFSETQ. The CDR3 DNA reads TGCGCCAGCAGCCAGGAGGCTAATGAAAAACTGTTTTTT. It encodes CASSQEANEKLFF.